This TCR beta chain came from a study of cytomegalovirus exposure and HLA in healthy donors. Germline assignment: CDR1 LNHNV and CDR2 YYDKDF (reference sequence). V lost 0 bases and J lost 4; bases outside the gene matches: 2. The length of the CDR3 is 14 residues. Both 60 Vbeta primers and 13 Jbeta primers went into the PCR. Produced via immunoSEQ multiplex PCR; TCRdb's table is partial and in-frame only. This sample yields approximately 100,000 clones, of which 82% are seen a single time; 1.5% to 2% belongs to the top ten. This clonotype was obtained from a man aged 50 to 60 in good health and CMV-seronegative. The chain combines TRBV15 with TRBJ1-2; 7 bases align to TRBD1. Sequencing was carried out using PBMCs. CDR3 residues: CATSRDGTAYGYTF. As DNA, the CDR3 is TGTGCCACCAGCAGAGACGGGACAGCCTATGGCTACACCTTC.